This passage covers 18 T cell receptor beta chains from one sample sequenced in a study of high-grade serous ovarian cancer treatment subgroups. Only in-frame clones appear in the TCRdb table, and some are missing; sequencing was by immunoSEQ multiplex PCR. The sample holds some 670 clones, approximately 80% seen once. Tumor samples were obtained before definitive surgery or chemotherapy. Sequenced material: tumor tissue. The receptors derive from a human donor with high-grade serous ovarian cancer.

The chain combines TRBV7-6 with TRBJ2-5; 12 bases agree with TRBD2. V dropped 6 bases and J dropped 4; count of bases not matched to a gene: 3. CDR3 length equals 14 residues. Germline V lookup: CDR1 SGHVS, CDR2 FNYEAQ. CDR3 sequence reads: CASSLGLAGETQYF. The CDR3 region has the DNA TGTGCCAGCAGTTTGGGACTAGCGGGAGAGACCCAGTACTTC. The full variable domain, its missing parts supplied by reference TRBV7-6 and TRBJ2-5, is GAGVSQSPRYKVTKRGQDVALRCDPISGHVSLYWYRQALGQGPEFLTYFNYEAQQDKSGLPNDRFSAERPEGSISTLTIQRTEQRDSAMYRCASSLGLAGETQYFGPGTRLLVL.

The chain is built from TRBV30 and TRBJ2-5; D call uncertain. Germline V CDR1 and CDR2: GTSNPN, SVGIG (reference sequence). Trimming removed 0 bases at V and 5 bases at J, with 4 bases between. There are 11 residues in the CDR3. The CDR3 here is CAWSVPETQYF. The DNA of the CDR3 is TGTGCCTGGAGTGTTCCGGAGACCCAGTACTTC.

The rearrangement uses TRBV7-3 and TRBJ2-1; D possibly matches TRBD1 or TRBD2 (5 bases each). Trimming cost V 5 bases and J 2 bases, with 13 bases left between them. The CDR3 extends over 15 amino acids. Per germline, CDR1 SGHTA and CDR2 FQGTGA. The CDR3 loop reads CASSQDRGAYNEQFF. The CDR3 DNA reads as TGTGCCAGCAGCCAAGATAGAGGGGCCTACAATGAGCAGTTCTTC.

The chain carries TRBV4-3 and TRBJ1-2; D is unclear. The germline V gene has CDR1 LGHNA and CDR2 YSLEER. The germline V and J ends were trimmed by 1 base and 8 bases, with 17 bases remaining between them. The CDR3 is made up of 15 amino acids. The CDR3 sequence: CASSQAGLDDIGYTF. The CDR3 nucleotides read TGCGCCAGCAGCCAAGCCGGGCTAGACGATATAGGCTACACCTTC.

This sequence joins TRBV29-1 and TRBJ2-5; 7 bases are a match to TRBD1. The V gene's germline CDR1 is SQVTM and CDR2 ANQGSEA. Trimming removed 8 bases from V and 3 bases from J; junction bases left unmatched: 9. This CDR3 has 13 amino acids. The CDR3 loop is CSFIWDRKETQYF. CDR3 nucleotide sequence: TGCAGCTTCATATGGGACAGAAAAGAGACCCAGTACTTC.

V and J are TRBV7-9 and TRBJ2-5, with D maybe TRBD2 (5 bases). Trimming removed 5 bases from V and 4 bases from J, with 11 bases in between. Germline values: CDR1 SEHNR, CDR2 FQNEAQ (reference sequence). The CDR3 totals 13 residues. For the CDR3, the DNA is TGTGCCAGCAGCCCCCCACGGGGAGAGACCCAGTACTTC. Its translation: CASSPPRGETQYF.

This chain connects TRBV30 to TRBJ1-4, with a tentative D call TRBD1 (5 bases). V was pared by 4 bases and J by 7 bases, with 19 bases between. The CDR3 has 15 residues. Germline V CDR1 and CDR2: GTSNPN, SVGIG (reference sequence). This CDR3 reads CAWNRQDIESEKLFF. DNA of the CDR3: TGTGCCTGGAACAGGCAGGACATAGAATCTGAAAAACTGTTTTTT.

The chain carries TRBV2 and TRBJ1-4; D is unclear. The V end lost 6 bases, the J end lost 6 bases, and 11 bases lay between the germline ends. CDR3 length: 13 residues. The germline CDR1 and CDR2 sequences are SNHLY and FYNNEI. The CDR3 region has the DNA TGTGCCAGCAGCCCGGTCGAGGATGAAAAACTGTTTTTT. Protein: CASSPVEDEKLFF.

This chain connects TRBV2 to TRBJ2-1; 8 bases are shared with TRBD2. V was clipped by 4 bases and J by 5 bases; unmatched bases: 10. Germline loops: CDR1 SNHLY, CDR2 FYNNEI. The CDR3 covers 16 residues. CDR3 in DNA: TGTGCCAGCAGTGGGCCCGGGACTAGGTTCAACAATGAGCAGTTCTTC. It yields the protein CASSGPGTRFNNEQFF. The whole variable domain, filled in from reference TRBV2 and TRBJ2-1, reads EPEVTQTPSHQVTQMGQEVILRCVPISNHLYFYWYRQILGQKVEFLVSFYNNEISEKSEIFDDQFSVERPDGSNFTLKIRSTKLEDSAMYFCASSGPGTRFNNEQFFGPGTRLTVL.

CDR3 nucleotides: TGTGCCAGTAGTATACAGCGAATCGGTGAAGCTTTCTTT. It specifies CASSIQRIGEAFF. This rearrangement joins TRBV19 to TRBJ1-1; D unresolved. CDR1 is LNHDA, CDR2 SQIVND, per germline (reference sequence). The CDR3 spans 13 residues. V lost 2 bases and J lost 7, with 11 bases in between.

The chain employs TRBV9 and TRBJ1-2; D not certain. V lost 4 bases to trimming and J lost 0 bases, with 22 bases between them. The CDR3 runs 18 residues. CDR1 SGDLS and CDR2 YYNGEE come from the germline V gene. Here the CDR3 reads CASSPLAGRNLTNYGYTF. CDR3 DNA: TGTGCCAGCAGCCCTCTGGCGGGGAGAAACTTAACTAACTATGGCTACACCTTC.

Of note for this clone: This sample includes further DNA sequences coding for the same CDR3. The chain links TRBV6-4 to TRBJ2-2; D call uncertain. The V end lost 3 bases, the J end lost 4 bases, and 12 bases lay between the germline ends. The CDR3 is 15 residues long. Germline V gives CDR1 MRHNA, CDR2 SNTAGT. Here the CDR3 DNA reads TGTGCCAGCAGTGAATGGGCGGAGCGCACCGGGGAGCTGTTTTTT. As protein: CASSEWAERTGELFF.

The J gene is TRBJ2-1, the V gene TRBV7-9; 9 positions match TRBD1. CDR3 size: 16 residues. Germline trimming cut 5 bases from V and 2 bases from J; bases unmatched to any gene: 7. Per the germline V gene, CDR1 is SEHNR and CDR2 is FQNEAQ (reference sequence). This chain's CDR3 is CASSVSGTGPYNEQFF. CDR3 nucleotide sequence: TGTGCCAGCAGCGTCTCCGGGACAGGGCCCTACAATGAGCAGTTCTTC. Full variable domain (remainder filled in from reference TRBV7-9 and TRBJ2-1): DTGVSQNPRHKITKRGQNVTFRCDPISEHNRLYWYRQTLGQGPEFLTYFQNEAQLEKSRLLSDRFSAERPKGSFSTLEIQRTEQGDSAMYLCASSVSGTGPYNEQFFGPGTRLTVL.

The chain couples TRBV27 to TRBJ2-5, with a possible D match to TRBD2 (6 bases). The J call may be in error: the DNA end matches TRBJ2-7 better. The CDR3 spans 16 residues. Germline lookup yields CDR1 MNHEY and CDR2 SMNVEV (reference sequence). CDR3 protein: CASSTLPGGTSYEQYF. The CDR3 coding sequence is TGTGCCAGCAGCACCCTCCCCGGCGGGACCTCCTACGAGCAGTACTTC.

The J gene is TRBJ2-3, the V gene TRBV4-1, with D perhaps given as TRBD1 or TRBD2 (6 bases each). The CDR3 totals 16 residues. CDR1 MGHRA and CDR2 YSYEKL come from the germline V gene. The V gene lost 4 bases and the J gene lost 4 bases, with 18 bases spanning the gap. CDR3 nucleotide sequence: TGCGCCAGCAGCCCCGTCTTGGGGGGCAGGGCAGATACGCAGTATTTT. Its translation is CASSPVLGGRADTQYF.

This chain joins TRBV30 and TRBJ1-4; maybe TRBD1 (5 bases). The V end lost 1 base, the J end lost 1 base, and 10 bases lay between the germline ends. The CDR3 contains 15 residues. Germline V gene lookup returns CDR1 GTSNPN and CDR2 SVGIG (reference sequence). The CDR3 DNA reads TGTGCCTGGAGTGGAGGGGCCGGAACTAATGAAAAACTGTTTTTT. Its translation is CAWSGGAGTNEKLFF.

This chain joins TRBV9 and TRBJ2-1; 7 bases map to TRBD2. With V trimmed by 4 bases and J by 1 base, 8 bases remained unmatched. The CDR3 is made up of 16 amino acids. Germline V CDR1 and CDR2: SGDLS, YYNGEE. The CDR3 protein is CASSPWTSSSYNEQFF. CDR3 nucleotide sequence: TGTGCCAGCAGCCCTTGGACTAGTTCTTCCTACAATGAGCAGTTCTTC. The full variable domain, with the rest looked up from reference TRBV9 and TRBJ2-1, is DSGVTQTPKHLITATGQRVTLRCSPRSGDLSVYWYQQSLDQGLQFLIQYYNGEERAKGNILERFSAQQFPDLHSELNLSSLELGDSALYFCASSPWTSSSYNEQFFGPGTRLTVL.

The chain joins TRBV7-8 to TRBJ1-5, with D perhaps TRBD1 (5 bases). Germline CDR1 SGHVS, CDR2 FQNEAQ. This CDR3 has 17 residues. V lost 3 bases and J 0 bases, leaving 15 bases between the germline ends. CDR3 residues: CASSFAGDPSSNQPQHF. The CDR3 DNA sequence: TGTGCCAGCAGCTTCGCCGGGGACCCGAGTAGCAATCAGCCCCAGCATTTT.